The T cell receptor beta chain under discussion was sequenced for a study of blood T cell repertoires in COVID-19. Here immunoSEQ multiplex PCR was the method, and the copy in TCRdb shows in-frame clones only, minus some. The table records approximately 140,000 clones, around 90% of them present only once. The CDR3 has 15 residues. V dropped 3 bases and J dropped 8; count of bases not matched to a gene: 7. Germline V gene lookup returns CDR1 KGHSH and CDR2 LQKENI. The sample was peripheral blood. The source is a woman aged 55-70 years with active or convalescent COVID-19. V gene TRBV18 combines with J gene TRBJ2-1; 10 positions agree with TRBD2. CDR3: CASSPTSGVPYEQFF. DNA for the CDR3: TGTGCCAGCTCACCCACTAGCGGGGTCCCGTATGAGCAGTTCTTC.